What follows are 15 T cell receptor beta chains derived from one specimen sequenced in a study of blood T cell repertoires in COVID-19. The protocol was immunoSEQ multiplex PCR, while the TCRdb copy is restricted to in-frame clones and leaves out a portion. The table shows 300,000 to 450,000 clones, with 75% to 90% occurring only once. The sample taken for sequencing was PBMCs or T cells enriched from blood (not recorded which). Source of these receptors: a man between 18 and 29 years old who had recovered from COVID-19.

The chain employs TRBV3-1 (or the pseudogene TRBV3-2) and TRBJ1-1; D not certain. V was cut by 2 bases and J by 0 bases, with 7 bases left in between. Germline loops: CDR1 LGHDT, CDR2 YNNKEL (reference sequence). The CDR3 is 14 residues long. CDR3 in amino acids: CASSQQFMNTEAFF. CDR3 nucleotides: TGTGCCAGCAGCCAACAGTTCATGAACACTGAAGCTTTCTTT.

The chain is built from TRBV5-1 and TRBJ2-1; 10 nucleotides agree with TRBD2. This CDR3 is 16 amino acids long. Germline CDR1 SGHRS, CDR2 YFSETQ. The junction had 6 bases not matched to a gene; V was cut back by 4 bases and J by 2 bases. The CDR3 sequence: CASSGILAGAYNEQFF. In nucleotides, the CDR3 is TGCGCCAGCAGCGGGATCCTAGCGGGGGCCTACAATGAGCAGTTCTTC.

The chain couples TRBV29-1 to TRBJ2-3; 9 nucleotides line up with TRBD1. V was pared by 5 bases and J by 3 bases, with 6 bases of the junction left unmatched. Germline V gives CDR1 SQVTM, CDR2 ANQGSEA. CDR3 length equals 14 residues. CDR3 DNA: TGCAGCGTTTCCGGGACAGGGTCGACAGATACGCAGTATTTT. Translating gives CSVSGTGSTDTQYF.

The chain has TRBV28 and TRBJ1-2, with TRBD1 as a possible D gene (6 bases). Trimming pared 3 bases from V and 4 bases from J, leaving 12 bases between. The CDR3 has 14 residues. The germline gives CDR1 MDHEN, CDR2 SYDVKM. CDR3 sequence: CASSFGRGGYGYTF. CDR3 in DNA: TGTGCCAGCAGTTTTGGCAGGGGCGGCTATGGCTACACCTTC.

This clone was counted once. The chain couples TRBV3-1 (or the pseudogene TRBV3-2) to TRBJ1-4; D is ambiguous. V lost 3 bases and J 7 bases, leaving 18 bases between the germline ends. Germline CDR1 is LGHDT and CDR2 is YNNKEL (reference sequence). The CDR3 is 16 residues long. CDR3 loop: CASSHGVSLSGEKLFF. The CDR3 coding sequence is TGTGCCAGCAGCCACGGGGTTTCACTAAGTGGTGAAAAACTGTTTTTT.

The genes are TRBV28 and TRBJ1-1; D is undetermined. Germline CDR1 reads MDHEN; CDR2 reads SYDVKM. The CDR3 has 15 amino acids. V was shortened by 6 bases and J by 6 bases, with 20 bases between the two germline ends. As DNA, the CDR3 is TGTGCCAGCAGCCTAGGCGGGCAACTCTTAGCTGAAGCTTTCTTT. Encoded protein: CASSLGGQLLAEAFF.

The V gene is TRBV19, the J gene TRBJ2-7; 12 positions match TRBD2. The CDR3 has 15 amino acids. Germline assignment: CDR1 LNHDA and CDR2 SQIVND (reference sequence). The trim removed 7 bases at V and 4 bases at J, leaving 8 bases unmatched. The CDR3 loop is CASNRLAGAPYEQYF. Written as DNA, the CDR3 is TGTGCCAGTAACCGACTAGCGGGGGCCCCTTACGAGCAGTACTTC.

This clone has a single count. The CDR3 nucleotides are TGCGCCAGCAGCGACGGGCACCCGGGGAATGGCTACACCTTC. Protein sequence: CASSDGHPGNGYTF. V gene TRBV5-1 combines with J gene TRBJ1-2; D is uncertain. CDR1 is SGHRS, CDR2 YFSETQ, per germline. This CDR3 contains 14 residues. The V and J ends lost 4 bases and 6 bases respectively, with 16 bases between them. The variable domain in full, completed from reference TRBV5-1 and TRBJ1-2, reads KAGVTQTPRYLIKTRGQQVTLSCSPISGHRSVSWYQQTPGQGLQFLFEYFSETQRNKGNFPGRFSGRQFSNSRSEMNVSTLELGDSALYLCASSDGHPGNGYTFGSGTRLTVV.

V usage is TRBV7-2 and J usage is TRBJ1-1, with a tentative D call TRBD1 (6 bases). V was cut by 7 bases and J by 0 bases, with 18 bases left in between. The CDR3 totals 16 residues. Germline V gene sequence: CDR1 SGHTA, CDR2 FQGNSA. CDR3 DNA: TGTGCCAGCACCGAGGGGCAGGGGATAATGAACACTGAAGCTTTCTTT. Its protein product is CASTEGQGIMNTEAFF.

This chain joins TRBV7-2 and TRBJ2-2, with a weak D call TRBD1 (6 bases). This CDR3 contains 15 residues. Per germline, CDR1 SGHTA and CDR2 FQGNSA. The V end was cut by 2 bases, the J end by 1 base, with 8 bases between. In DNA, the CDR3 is TGTGCCAGCAGCTTAAAGGGGGTGAACACCGGGGAGCTGTTTTTT. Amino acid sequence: CASSLKGVNTGELFF.

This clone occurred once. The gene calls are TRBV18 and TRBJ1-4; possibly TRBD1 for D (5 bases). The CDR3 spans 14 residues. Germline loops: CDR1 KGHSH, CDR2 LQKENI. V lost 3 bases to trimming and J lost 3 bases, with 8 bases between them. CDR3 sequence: CASSPKGSNEKLFF. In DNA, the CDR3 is TGTGCCAGCTCACCTAAGGGGTCTAATGAAAAACTGTTTTTT. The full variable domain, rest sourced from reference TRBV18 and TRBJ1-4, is NAGVMQNPRHLVRRRGQEARLRCSPMKGHSHVYWYRQLPEEGLKFMVYLQKENIIDESGMPKERFSAEFPKEGPSILRIQQVVRGDSAAYFCASSPKGSNEKLFFGSGTQLSVL.

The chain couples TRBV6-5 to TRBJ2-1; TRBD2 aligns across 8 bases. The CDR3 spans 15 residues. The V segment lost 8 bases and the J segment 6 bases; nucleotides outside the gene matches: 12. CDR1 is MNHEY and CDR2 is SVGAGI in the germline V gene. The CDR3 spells CASGNGGGMPNEQFF. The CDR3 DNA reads TGTGCCAGCGGGAACGGGGGGGGGATGCCCAATGAGCAGTTCTTC.

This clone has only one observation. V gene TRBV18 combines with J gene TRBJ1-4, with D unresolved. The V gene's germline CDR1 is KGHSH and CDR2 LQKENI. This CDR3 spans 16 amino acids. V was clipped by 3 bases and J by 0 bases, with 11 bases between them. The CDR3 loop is CASSPTGLSTNEKLFF. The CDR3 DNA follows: TGTGCCAGCTCACCCACCGGACTTTCAACTAATGAAAAACTGTTTTTT.

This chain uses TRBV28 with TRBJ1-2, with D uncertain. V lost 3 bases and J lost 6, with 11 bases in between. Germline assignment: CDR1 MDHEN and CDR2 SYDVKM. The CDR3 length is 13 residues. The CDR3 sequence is CASSLLRVHGYTF. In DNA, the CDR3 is TGTGCCAGCAGTTTGCTTCGAGTACATGGCTACACCTTC.

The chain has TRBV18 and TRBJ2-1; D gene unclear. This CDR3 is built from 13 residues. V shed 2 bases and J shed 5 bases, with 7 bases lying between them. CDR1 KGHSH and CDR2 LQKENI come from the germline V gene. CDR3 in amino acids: CASSPLTNNEQFF. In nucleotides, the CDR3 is TGTGCCAGCTCACCATTAACTAACAATGAGCAGTTCTTC. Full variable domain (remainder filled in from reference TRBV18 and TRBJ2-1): NAGVMQNPRHLVRRRGQEARLRCSPMKGHSHVYWYRQLPEEGLKFMVYLQKENIIDESGMPKERFSAEFPKEGPSILRIQQVVRGDSAAYFCASSPLTNNEQFFGPGTRLTVL.